One and the same sample provided the 23 T cell receptor beta chains below, sequenced in a study of T cell repertoires in cytomegalovirus infection. MiXCR was run by TCRdb on the reads, yielding one entry per CDR3 protein. The sample includes nearly 650,000 distinct CDR3 sequences, 20% to 30% of them seen just once. The sample consisted of CD8+ T cells from PBMCs. These receptors were obtained from a human donor in good health (CMV status not recorded). Some clones in this sample may be carry-over from other donors' samples.

V and J are TRBV5-5 and TRBJ2-3; D gene ambiguous. Trimming took off 0 bases at V and 4 bases at J, with 6 bases between the two ends. Germline assignment: CDR1 SGHKS and CDR2 YYEKEE (reference sequence). This CDR3 is built from 13 residues. The CDR3 spells CASSLVDPDTQYF. CDR3 in DNA: TGTGCCAGCAGCTTGGTGGATCCAGATACGCAGTATTTT. Supplemented by reference TRBV5-5 and TRBJ2-3, the full variable domain reads DAGVTQSPTHLIKTRGQQVTLRCSPISGHKSVSWYQQVLGQGPQFIFQYYEKEERGRGNFPDRFSARQFPNYSSELNVNALLLGDSALYLCASSLVDPDTQYFGPGTRLTVL.

The CDR3 nucleotides read TGTGCCAGTAGTACATCCGGCGGCTATGGCTACACCTTC. It specifies CASSTSGGYGYTF. This chain connects TRBV19 to TRBJ1-2; no firm D call. This CDR3 region has 13 residues. Germline V gene sequence: CDR1 LNHDA, CDR2 SQIVND (reference sequence). With 4 bases removed from V and 4 bases from J, the gap between germline ends came to 10 bases.

This clonotype was detected ten times or more. The chain couples TRBV7-8 to TRBJ2-3, with 7 bases matching TRBD2. The CDR3 loop spans 19 amino acids. The junction had 14 bases not matched to a gene; V was cut back by 0 bases and J by 2 bases. Germline V lookup: CDR1 SGHVS, CDR2 FQNEAQ. In nucleotides, the CDR3 is TGTGCCAGCAGCTTAGCGCACAGCGGGGTGGGATCTGACACAGATACGCAGTATTTT. Protein: CASSLAHSGVGSDTDTQYF.

The sample holds many counts of this clonotype. The rearrangement links TRBV6-1 to TRBJ1-1; D gene uncertain. Trimming left V 3 bases short and J 0 bases short, with 8 bases between. The CDR3 spans 14 residues. The germline CDR1 and CDR2 sequences are MNHNS and SASEGT. Written as DNA, the CDR3 is TGTGCCAGCAGTGATTGGCGGGTGAACACTGAAGCTTTCTTT. It yields the protein CASSDWRVNTEAFF.

This clonotype showed up many times. The CDR3 region is CASSASRDRGAVYNQPQHF. The CDR3 nucleotides read TGTGCCAGCAGCGCCTCGAGAGACAGGGGAGCGGTTTACAATCAGCCCCAGCATTTT. The rearrangement links TRBV7-8 to TRBJ1-5, with 8 positions matching TRBD1. The CDR3 consists of 19 residues. Losses at the gene ends were 5 bases for V and 3 bases for J; bases not matched to a gene: 18. Germline CDR1 reads SGHVS; CDR2 reads FQNEAQ.

There are many counts of this clonotype. This sequence joins TRBV27 and TRBJ1-5, with D tentatively TRBD1 (5 bases). This CDR3 is built from 12 residues. The V gene lost 3 bases and the J gene lost 10 bases, with 10 bases spanning the gap. The germline CDR1 and CDR2 sequences are MNHEY and SMNVEV (reference sequence). The CDR3 coding sequence is TGTGCCAGCAGTTTGGGTGGGGGACCCCAGCATTTT. The encoded protein is CASSLGGGPQHF.

V usage is TRBV2 and J usage is TRBJ2-1, with D hard to call. This CDR3 has 16 residues. Germline V CDR1 and CDR2: SNHLY, FYNNEI. V shed 1 base and J shed 2 bases, with 12 bases lying between them. CDR3 bases: TGTGCCAGCAGTGAAGAAACTGTTGCGACCTACAATGAGCAGTTCTTC. As protein: CASSEETVATYNEQFF.

This sequence joins TRBV20-1 and TRBJ2-3, with unresolved D. Germline assignment: CDR1 DFQATT and CDR2 SNEGSKA (reference sequence). The CDR3 contains 15 residues. V lost 1 base and J 2 bases, leaving 13 bases between the germline ends. CDR3 protein: CSARGASPFTDTQYF. The DNA for the CDR3 is TGCAGTGCTAGAGGGGCCTCCCCCTTCACAGATACGCAGTATTTT.

This clonotype was found a few times. The chain has TRBV5-6 and TRBJ2-4, with a possible D match to TRBD1 (6 bases). Trimming stripped 4 bases from V and 3 bases from J, with 14 bases between. The CDR3 spans 15 residues. Germline V gene lookup returns CDR1 SGHDT and CDR2 YYEEEE. The CDR3: CASSQGGFDKNIQYF. The CDR3 DNA reads TGTGCCAGCAGCCAAGGGGGTTTTGACAAAAACATTCAGTACTTC. Variable domain in full (rest from reference TRBV5-6 and TRBJ2-4): DAGVTQSPTHLIKTRGQQVTLRCSPKSGHDTVSWYQQALGQGPQFIFQYYEEEERQRGNFPDRFSGHQFPNYSSELNVNALLLGDSALYLCASSQGGFDKNIQYFGAGTRLSVL.

Only a few counts were recorded for this clonotype. Sequence at one end of the junction differs from germline and may be a read error. The gene calls are TRBV12-3 or TRBV12-4 and TRBJ1-2; possible D gene TRBD1, 5 bases. The CDR3 is 13 amino acids. CDR3 sequence: CASSQSLLQGQDF. The CDR3, as DNA: TGTGCCAGCAGCCAAAGCCTCCTGCAGGGCCAAGACTTC.

This clonotype was counted ten times or more. This chain uses TRBV6-5 with TRBJ1-6; 9 bases fit TRBD1. Germline V CDR1 and CDR2: MNHEY, SVGAGI. This CDR3 is 16 amino acids long. With 1 base clipped from V and 12 bases from J, the junction kept 10 bases outside the gene matches. This CDR3 reads CASSYFPGQGGKPLHF. Here the CDR3 DNA reads TGTGCCAGCAGTTACTTCCCGGGACAGGGTGGCAAACCCCTCCACTTT.

In its sample, this clonotype was seen many times. This rearrangement joins TRBV7-2 to TRBJ2-1; D possibly corresponds to TRBD2 (7 bases). V was trimmed by 4 bases and J by 0 bases, leaving 16 bases between them. This CDR3 spans 17 amino acids. The germline gives CDR1 SGHTA, CDR2 FQGNSA. Written as DNA, the CDR3 is TGTGCCAGCAGCTCCTTTGGGAGGGGGGGCTCCTACAATGAGCAGTTCTTC. This codes for CASSSFGRGGSYNEQFF.

This clonotype was recorded a few times. The chain links TRBV12-3 or TRBV12-4 to TRBJ2-2, with 10 bases that match TRBD2. V lost 2 bases, J lost 3 bases, and 12 bases stayed unmatched. CDR3 length: 19 amino acids. The CDR3 DNA reads TGTGCCAGCAGTTTATATTACGAGCGGGGGGGCACGGACACCGGGGAGCTGTTTTTT. It codes for CASSLYYERGGTDTGELFF.

The table lists this clonotype with many counts. The CDR3, as DNA: TGTGCCAGCAGCTCGCTCCATAACACCTTACTATACGAGCAGTACGTC. Translation gives CASSSLHNTLLYEQYV. The rearrangement links TRBV28 to TRBJ2-7, with D unresolved. The germline V gene has CDR1 MDHEN and CDR2 SYDVKM. With 6 bases removed from V and 4 bases from J, the gap between germline ends came to 22 bases. The CDR3 totals 16 residues.

Here the CDR3 reads CASSVGRLDRSGANVLTF. CDR3 DNA: TGTGCCAGCAGCGTAGGCCGCCTGGACCGCTCTGGGGCCAACGTCCTGACTTTC. The chain links TRBV9 to TRBJ2-6, with D unclear. V dropped 0 bases and J dropped 0 bases, with 13 bases sitting between them. Germline values: CDR1 SGDLS, CDR2 YYNGEE. This CDR3 has 18 amino acids.

The chain links TRBV12-3 or TRBV12-4 to TRBJ2-1, with a possible D match to TRBD1 (5 bases). This CDR3 comprises 12 residues. V shed 7 bases and J shed 7 bases, with 11 bases lying between them. CDR3 sequence: CASKPQANEQFF. Here the CDR3 DNA reads TGTGCCAGCAAACCACAGGCAAATGAGCAGTTCTTC.

The CDR3 loop is CASSLAEGILQETQYF. The CDR3 DNA follows: TGTGCCAGCAGCTTAGCGGAGGGTATCCTTCAAGAGACCCAGTACTTC. The chain combines TRBV13 with TRBJ2-5, with TRBD2 as a possible D gene (6 bases). The germline gives CDR1 PRHDT, CDR2 FYEKMQ (reference sequence). The CDR3 runs to 16 residues. Trimming took off 1 base at V and 2 bases at J, with 14 bases between the two ends. Complete variable domain (other parts from reference TRBV13 and TRBJ2-5): AAGVIQSPRHLIKEKRETATLKCYPIPRHDTVYWYQQGPGQDPQFLISFYEKMQSDKGSIPDRFSAQQFSDYHSELNMSSLELGDSALYFCASSLAEGILQETQYFGPGTRLLVL.

The chain has TRBV27 and TRBJ2-7, with TRBD1 identical over 9 bases. The trim removed 6 bases at V and 6 bases at J, leaving 12 bases unmatched. The CDR3 contains 15 residues. Germline CDR1 and CDR2: MNHEY and SMNVEV (reference sequence). The DNA for the CDR3 is TGTGCCAGCAGCCTTAACCGGGACAGGGTTAGCGAGCAGTACTTC. Its translation: CASSLNRDRVSEQYF.

Worth noting for this clonotype: This may be a read error, as it is one base from a much larger clone. This CDR3 fails to terminate in the conserved phenylalanine or tryptophan, so it likely reflects a read error. V is TRBV7-8 and J is TRBJ2-3, with a possible D match to TRBD1 (6 bases). V was shortened by 5 bases and J by 7 bases, with 22 bases between the two germline ends. The length of the CDR3 is 16 residues. The germline V gene encodes CDR1 SGHVS and CDR2 FQNEAQ. CDR3 sequence reads: CASSPPTGANGNTQYS. The CDR3 DNA is TGTGCCAGCAGCCCTCCGACAGGTGCCAATGGAAATACGCAGTATTCT.

V usage is TRBV6-2 or TRBV6-3 and J usage is TRBJ2-3; perhaps TRBD2 as D (5 bases). This CDR3 region has 17 residues. The ends were cut back, 2 bases at V and 4 bases at J, with 19 bases in the middle. Germline CDR1 MNHEY, CDR2 SVGEGT. Written as DNA, the CDR3 is TGTGCCAGCAGTTACCGGATACTAGGCGGGCGCTCAGATACGCAGTATTTT. Residues: CASSYRILGGRSDTQYF.

This clonotype was seen a handful of times. V is TRBV2 and J is TRBJ2-1, with 10 bases aligning to TRBD2. The CDR3 is 14 residues long. Germline V gene lookup returns CDR1 SNHLY and CDR2 FYNNEI. J was trimmed by 5 bases and V by 6 bases; bases with no gene match: 4. In nucleotides, the CDR3 is TGTGCCAGCAGGGCCCTAGCGGGGGACAATGAGCAGTTCTTC. Protein sequence: CASRALAGDNEQFF.

There are many counts of this clonotype. V and J are TRBV7-6 and TRBJ2-5; D is possibly TRBD1 (6 bases). The CDR3 contains 15 residues. V was cut by 1 base and J by 1 base, with 10 bases left in between. CDR1 SGHVS and CDR2 FNYEAQ come from the germline V gene. The CDR3 nucleotides read TGTGCCAGCAGCTTAGGCTGGACAGTCCAAGAGACCCAGTACTTC. Protein product: CASSLGWTVQETQYF.

The chain links TRBV20-1 to TRBJ1-1, with 7 bases fitting TRBD1. The CDR3 extends over 13 amino acids. CDR1 and CDR2 from the germline V gene are DFQATT and SNEGSKA (reference sequence). V was clipped by 5 bases and J by 1 base; unmatched bases: 4. The CDR3 bases are TGCAGTGCTTTGACAGGGACGAACACTGAAGCTTTCTTT. This gives the protein CSALTGTNTEAFF.